This T cell receptor (beta chain) was recovered during a study of radiation and T cells in renal cell carcinoma. Study information: Nephrectomy followed 15 Gy stereotactic body radiation by 4 weeks.

TCRdb's copy holds only in-frame clones and misses some; the assay was immunoSEQ multiplex PCR. The sample holds some 120,000 clones, roughly four fifths seen once. Regarding time point: blood 2 weeks post-SBRT. As to treatment: 15 Gy SBRT to primary tumor, nephrectomy 4 weeks later. After SBRT, blood was collected at 2 and 4 weeks, plus baseline. Germline CDR1 reads SGHAT; CDR2 reads FQNNGV. With 5 bases removed from V and 6 bases from J, the gap between germline ends came to 11 bases. This CDR3 has 12 residues. J is TRBJ2-7 and V is TRBV11-2; D is ambiguous. The sample was blood, taken from a patient whose treatment included radiotherapy and nephrectomy. The TCR comes from a man between 45 and 60 years old with renal cell carcinoma. The CDR3 reads CASSLGPSEQYF. The CDR3 coding sequence is TGTGCCAGCAGCCTCGGTCCCAGCGAGCAGTACTTC.